What follows are 31 T cell receptor beta chains derived from one specimen sequenced in a study of CD8 T cells in Susac syndrome. RNA amounts of about 0.5 to 1 ug underwent reverse transcription with random hexamers. TCRdb redid the calling of the immunoSEQ multiplex PCR reads with MiXCR, one entry per CDR3 protein. This sample has 180,000 or so distinct CDR3 sequences, with about 95% found just once. Sequencing input: CD4+ T cells from PBMCs. The receptors shown here come from a human donor in good health.

This rearrangement joins TRBV20-1 to TRBJ2-2; no definite D call. The germline V and J ends were trimmed by 6 bases and 0 bases, with 14 bases remaining between them. Germline V gene data show CDR1 as DFQATT and CDR2 as SNEGSKA (reference sequence). The CDR3 runs to 15 residues. CDR3 sequence: CSAPLHRANTGELFF. Written as DNA, the CDR3 is TGCAGTGCGCCCCTCCATAGGGCGAACACCGGGGAGCTGTTTTTT.

V and J are TRBV11-1 and TRBJ2-5; TRBD1 matches 7 bases. After removal of 3 bases from V and 2 bases from J, the junction contained 0 bases not matched to a gene. CDR1 SGHAT and CDR2 FQDESV come from the germline V gene (reference sequence). The CDR3 length is 13 residues. The CDR3 DNA follows: TGTGCCAGCAGCTTCAGGGGGCAAGAGACCCAGTACTTC. Protein: CASSFRGQETQYF.

The CDR3 nucleotides read TGTGCCAGTAGTCCCGCAGGGCAGGATGAGCAGTTCTTC. Translated: CASSPAGQDEQFF. The chain joins TRBV19 to TRBJ2-1, with D possibly being TRBD1 (5 bases). V was pared by 5 bases and J by 8 bases, with 13 bases between. CDR3 length: 13 amino acids. Germline V gene data show CDR1 as LNHDA and CDR2 as SQIVND (reference sequence).

This clonotype was picked up one time. The chain employs TRBV30 and TRBJ2-3; TRBD2 is a possible D gene (5 bases). Per germline, CDR1 GTSNPN and CDR2 SVGIG (reference sequence). The CDR3 runs 12 residues. V gave up 2 bases and J gave up 8 bases, with 11 bases separating them. In nucleotides, the CDR3 is TGTGCCTGGAGTCGTAACGAGGGTACGCAGTATTTT. Protein: CAWSRNEGTQYF.

The V gene is TRBV6-5, the J gene TRBJ1-2; D is unresolved. This CDR3 has 13 residues. The germline V gene encodes CDR1 MNHEY and CDR2 SVGAGI. Between the trimmed V and J ends, which lost 2 bases and 5 bases, there was a span of 9 bases. The CDR3 coding sequence is TGTGCCAGCAGTTACGAAGAGTTATATGGCTACACCTTC. This gives the protein CASSYEELYGYTF.

The chain employs TRBV29-1 and TRBJ2-2, with a weak D call TRBD2 (5 bases). CDR1 SQVTM and CDR2 ANQGSEA come from the germline V gene. Trimming cost V 6 bases and J 6 bases, with 11 bases left between them. The CDR3 sequence is 12 residues long. The CDR3 spells CSVDTSSGELFF. CDR3 bases: TGCAGCGTCGACACTAGTTCCGGGGAGCTGTTTTTT.

V usage is TRBV29-1 and J usage is TRBJ2-7; 12 nucleotides agree with TRBD2. The CDR3 runs 14 residues. The germline CDR1 and CDR2 sequences are SQVTM and ANQGSEA. Unmatched junction bases numbered 10, after V lost 6 bases and J lost 7 bases. The CDR3 loop is CSVIRTSGIGEQYF. The DNA of the CDR3 is TGCAGCGTGATCCGGACTAGCGGGATCGGGGAGCAGTACTTC.

The chain joins TRBV19 to TRBJ2-5; no clear D gene. This CDR3 is 13 amino acids long. The germline gives CDR1 LNHDA, CDR2 SQIVND (reference sequence). Deletions cut 5 bases from V and 8 bases from J, with 15 bases between. The CDR3 loop is CASSPEGQRTQYF. The CDR3 DNA sequence: TGTGCCAGTAGTCCCGAAGGGCAACGAACCCAGTACTTC.

J is TRBJ2-7 and V is TRBV3-1; TRBD1 aligns across 12 bases. CDR1 is LGHDT and CDR2 is YNNKEL in the germline V gene (reference sequence). Unmatched junction bases numbered 4, after V lost 5 bases and J lost 5 bases. The CDR3 contains 14 residues. CDR3 nucleotides: TGTGCCAGCAGCAAGGGACAGGGGGCCGACGAGCAGTACTTC. It yields the protein CASSKGQGADEQYF.

The chain joins TRBV7-9 to TRBJ2-7; D is ambiguous. The CDR3 extends over 11 amino acids. Germline CDR1 is SEHNR and CDR2 is FQNEAQ (reference sequence). V lost 1 base and J lost 6, with 4 bases in between. The CDR3: CASSLGIEQYF. CDR3 coding DNA: TGTGCCAGCAGCTTAGGGATCGAGCAGTACTTC.

V usage is TRBV29-1 and J usage is TRBJ2-7, with 8 nucleotides matching TRBD2. The CDR3 sequence is 13 residues long. Looked up from germline, CDR1 is SQVTM and CDR2 is ANQGSEA. V lost 4 bases and J lost 0; bases outside the gene matches: 2. CDR3 amino acids: CSVVGRDSYEQYF. CDR3 in DNA: TGCAGCGTTGTCGGGAGGGACTCCTACGAGCAGTACTTC.

DNA for the CDR3: TGTGCCAGCAGCTTAGTTAAGGCAACTGAAGCTTTCTTT. Amino acids: CASSLVKATEAFF. The chain is built from TRBV7-2 and TRBJ1-1; D uncertain. Germline CDR1 SGHTA, CDR2 FQGNSA. Trimming took 1 base from V and 5 from J, leaving 8 bases between them. The CDR3 length is 13 residues.

This clonotype was counted a single time. The chain combines TRBV20-1 with TRBJ2-7; D gene ambiguous. The CDR3 length is 13 residues. The germline V gene encodes CDR1 DFQATT and CDR2 SNEGSKA (reference sequence). V lost 4 bases and J lost 5, with 15 bases in between. The CDR3 DNA reads as TGCAGTGCTATGGGGTCCAGTATTCACGAGCAGTACTTC. Amino acids: CSAMGSSIHEQYF.

The chain combines TRBV20-1 with TRBJ2-7; D is uncertain. V lost 2 bases and J 6 bases, leaving 11 bases between the germline ends. Per the germline V gene, CDR1 is DFQATT and CDR2 is SNEGSKA (reference sequence). The CDR3 length is 12 residues. CDR3 region: CSARWLSPEQYF. The CDR3, as DNA: TGCAGTGCTAGATGGTTGTCTCCCGAGCAGTACTTC.

The chain couples TRBV24-1 to TRBJ2-5; TRBD2 matches at 7 bases. Germline CDR1 reads KGHDR; CDR2 reads SFDVKD. Trimming cost V 3 bases and J 4 bases; bases outside gene matches: 7. This CDR3 region has 15 residues. The CDR3 DNA reads as TGTGCCACCAGTGATCCCCACCCGGGGGGAGAGACCCAGTACTTC. It specifies CATSDPHPGGETQYF.

This clonotype was seen once. The chain employs TRBV15 and TRBJ1-2; D not certain. CDR1 is LNHNV, CDR2 YYDKDF, per germline (reference sequence). The length of the CDR3 is 12 residues. The ends were cut back, 8 bases at V and 3 bases at J, with 10 bases in the middle. For the CDR3, the DNA is TGTGCCACCGCCTCCGGGTACTATGGCTACACCTTC. Protein: CATASGYYGYTF.

The gene calls are TRBV20-1 and TRBJ2-1; maybe TRBD2 (6 bases). There are 13 residues in the CDR3. Germline V lookup: CDR1 DFQATT, CDR2 SNEGSKA (reference sequence). Trimming removed 3 bases at V and 7 bases at J, with 13 bases between. The DNA of the CDR3 is TGCAGTGCTAGGGCGGGACTCGGGAATGAGCAGTTCTTC. This translates into CSARAGLGNEQFF.

The CDR3 sequence is CASSRDRGTDERYTF. CDR3 in DNA: TGCGCCAGCAGCCGAGATCGCGGGACGGACGAACGGTACACCTTC. V is TRBV4-3 and J is TRBJ1-2; weak D call: TRBD1 (5 bases). CDR3 length: 15 residues. Germline V gene lookup returns CDR1 LGHNA and CDR2 YSLEER. Trimming cost V 4 bases and J 11 bases, with 23 bases left between them.

This chain uses TRBV7-3 with TRBJ2-3, with D possibly TRBD2 on 6 matching bases. Germline V gene sequence: CDR1 SGHTA, CDR2 FQGTGA. The CDR3 contains 14 residues. Between the trimmed V and J ends, which lost 5 bases and 3 bases, there was a span of 12 bases. The CDR3 DNA sequence: TGTGCCAGCAGCCGGGGACTGGAGACAGATACGCAGTATTTT. It codes for CASSRGLETDTQYF. The whole variable domain, remainder taken from reference TRBV7-3 and TRBJ2-3, is GAGVSQTPSNKVTEKGKYVELRCDPISGHTALYWYRQSLGQGPEFLIYFQGTGAADDSGLPNDRFFAVRPEGSVSTLKIQRTERGDSAVYLCASSRGLETDTQYFGPGTRLTVL.

The V call is TRBV9, the J call TRBJ2-1, with 12 bases that match TRBD2. The CDR3 has 16 residues. Germline V gene data show CDR1 as SGDLS and CDR2 as YYNGEE. Unmatched junction bases numbered 3, after V lost 5 bases and J lost 0 bases. The CDR3 DNA follows: TGTGCCAGCAGTCCTAGCGGGAGGGGCTCCTACAATGAGCAGTTCTTC. Protein: CASSPSGRGSYNEQFF.

The chain employs TRBV15 and TRBJ2-3; 14 nucleotides agree with TRBD2. From germline, CDR1 is LNHNV and CDR2 YYDKDF (reference sequence). This CDR3 is 15 amino acids long. The V and J ends lost 5 bases and 5 bases, in that order; junction bases with no gene match: 3. CDR3 coding DNA: TGTGCCACCAGCGGAGGACTAGCGGGGGGAGATACGCAGTATTTT. Protein sequence: CATSGGLAGGDTQYF.

The V gene is TRBV7-3, the J gene TRBJ2-5, with 12 bases lining up with TRBD2. The CDR3 is made up of 17 amino acids. The germline CDR1 and CDR2 sequences are SGHTA and FQGTGA. The junction had 9 bases not matched to a gene; V was cut back by 2 bases and J by 5 bases. For the CDR3, the DNA is TGTGCCAGCAGCTTAGGACTAGCGGGGTCACGTGGGGAGACCCAGTACTTC. Protein product: CASSLGLAGSRGETQYF.

The gene calls are TRBV29-1 and TRBJ1-3, with TRBD1 matching 7 bases. Unmatched junction bases numbered 3, after V lost 4 bases and J lost 9 bases. CDR1 SQVTM and CDR2 ANQGSEA come from the germline V gene. This CDR3 spans 11 amino acids. The CDR3 region is CSVVEGATIYF. The CDR3 bases are TGCAGCGTTGTCGAGGGGGCCACCATATATTTT. The full variable domain, with the rest looked up from reference TRBV29-1 and TRBJ1-3, is SAVISQKPSRDICQRGTSLTIQCQVDSQVTMMFWYRQQPGQSLTLIATANQGSEATYESGFVIDKFPISRPNLTFSTLTVSNMSPEDSSIYLCSVVEGATIYFGEGSWLTVV.

This clonotype was recorded once. The chain links TRBV30 to TRBJ2-3; D might be TRBD1 (6 bases). Germline values: CDR1 GTSNPN, CDR2 SVGIG (reference sequence). There are 15 residues in the CDR3. The ends were cut back, 2 bases at V and 2 bases at J, with 14 bases in the middle. CDR3 region: CAWSSGTPYTDTQYF. In nucleotides, the CDR3 is TGTGCCTGGAGTTCGGGGACACCCTACACAGATACGCAGTATTTT. Supplemented by reference TRBV30 and TRBJ2-3, the full variable domain reads SQTIHQWPATLVQPVGSPLSLECTVEGTSNPNLYWYRQAAGRGLQLLFYSVGIGQISSEVPQNLSASRPQDRQFILSSKKLLLSDSGFYLCAWSSGTPYTDTQYFGPGTRLTVL.

This clonotype has just one count. This chain links TRBV29-1 with TRBJ2-2; 11 bases are a match to TRBD1. The junction had 3 bases not matched to a gene; V was cut back by 6 bases and J by 3 bases. CDR3 length equals 14 residues. Germline CDR1 and CDR2: SQVTM and ANQGSEA. The CDR3 reads CSVGQGAYTGELFF. The CDR3 coding sequence is TGCAGCGTCGGACAGGGGGCATACACCGGGGAGCTGTTTTTT.

This chain uses TRBV27 with TRBJ2-7; D unresolved. V was cut by 5 bases and J by 5 bases, with 13 bases left in between. The CDR3 extends over 13 amino acids. Germline V gene lookup returns CDR1 MNHEY and CDR2 SMNVEV (reference sequence). CDR3 nucleotide sequence: TGTGCCAGCAGTCCCCTTTTCGCCCACGAGCAGTACTTC. This gives the protein CASSPLFAHEQYF.

V usage is TRBV20-1 and J usage is TRBJ2-1; D could derive from TRBD1 or TRBD2 (5 bases each). Germline V gene lookup returns CDR1 DFQATT and CDR2 SNEGSKA (reference sequence). CDR3 size: 17 residues. The germline V and J ends were trimmed by 0 bases and 4 bases, with 19 bases remaining between them. The DNA of the CDR3 is TGCAGTGCTAGAGATCGCCTACCGGGACCGAGGTACAATGAGCAGTTCTTC. Its translation: CSARDRLPGPRYNEQFF.

The chain carries TRBV29-1 and TRBJ2-7; TRBD1 aligns across 8 bases. Looked up from germline, CDR1 is SQVTM and CDR2 is ANQGSEA. Trimming took 3 bases from V and 4 from J; bases not matched to a gene: 5. The CDR3 is 13 residues long. This chain's CDR3 is CSVERDRGYEQYF. The CDR3 region has the DNA TGCAGCGTTGAGCGCGACAGGGGTTACGAGCAGTACTTC.

This chain connects TRBV20-1 to TRBJ2-3, with D uncertain. This CDR3 has 11 amino acids. V dropped 6 bases and J dropped 3 bases, with 7 bases sitting between them. Germline V lookup: CDR1 DFQATT, CDR2 SNEGSKA (reference sequence). The DNA of the CDR3 is TGCAGTGCCCAACCTACAGATACGCAGTATTTT. Encoded protein: CSAQPTDTQYF.

The chain links TRBV5-1 to TRBJ1-1, with D hard to call. Looked up from germline, CDR1 is SGHRS and CDR2 is YFSETQ. The V end was cut by 4 bases, the J end by 10 bases, with 17 bases between. The CDR3 has 13 residues. CDR3 bases: TGCGCCAGCAGCCCCGTTGCTCAAGGGTCAGCTTTCTTT. Protein: CASSPVAQGSAFF.

The chain combines TRBV9 with TRBJ2-5; the D gene is possibly TRBD2 (6 bases). Looked up from germline, CDR1 is SGDLS and CDR2 is YYNGEE. V lost 7 bases and J lost 2, with 6 bases in between. This CDR3 region has 11 residues. The CDR3 region is CASGTQETQYF. In DNA form, the CDR3 reads TGTGCCAGCGGGACTCAAGAGACCCAGTACTTC.